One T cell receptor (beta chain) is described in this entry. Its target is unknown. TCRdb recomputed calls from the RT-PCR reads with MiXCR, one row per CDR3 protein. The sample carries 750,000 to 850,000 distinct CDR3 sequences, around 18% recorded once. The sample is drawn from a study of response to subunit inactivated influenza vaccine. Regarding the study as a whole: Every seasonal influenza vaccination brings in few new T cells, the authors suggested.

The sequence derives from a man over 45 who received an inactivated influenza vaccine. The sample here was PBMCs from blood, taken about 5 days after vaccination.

CDR3 in amino acids: CSAEFLAGGPKTQYF. The DNA for the CDR3 is TGCAGTGCCGAATTCCTAGCGGGGGGGCCAAAAACCCAGTACTTC. V gene TRBV20-1 combines with J gene TRBJ2-5; 12 nucleotides agree with TRBD2. In germline, CDR1 is DFQATT, CDR2 SNEGSKA (reference sequence). The CDR3 covers 15 residues. The trim removed 6 bases at V and 8 bases at J, leaving 13 bases unmatched.